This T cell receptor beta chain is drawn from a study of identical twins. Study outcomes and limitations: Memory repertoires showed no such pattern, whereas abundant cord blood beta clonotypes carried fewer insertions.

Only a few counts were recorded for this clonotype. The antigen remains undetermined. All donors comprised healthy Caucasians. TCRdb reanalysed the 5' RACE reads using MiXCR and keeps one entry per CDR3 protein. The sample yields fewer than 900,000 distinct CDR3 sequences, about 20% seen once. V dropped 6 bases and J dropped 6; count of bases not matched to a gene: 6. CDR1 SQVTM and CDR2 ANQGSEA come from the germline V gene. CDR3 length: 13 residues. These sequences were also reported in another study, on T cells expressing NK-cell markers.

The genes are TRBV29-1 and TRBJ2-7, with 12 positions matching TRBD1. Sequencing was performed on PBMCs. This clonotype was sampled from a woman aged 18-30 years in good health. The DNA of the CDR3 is TGCAGCGTGCTCGGGACAGGGGGCTTCGAGCAGTACTTC. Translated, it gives CSVLGTGGFEQYF.